The 8 T cell receptor beta chains below all came from one sample that was sequenced in a study of blood T cell repertoires in COVID-19. The protocol was immunoSEQ multiplex PCR, while the TCRdb copy is restricted to in-frame clones and leaves out a portion. This sample carries a few hundred thousand clones, less than 85% of them seen once, and the ten largest clones take roughly 3.4%. Input material: peripheral blood. All receptors derive from a woman aged 18-29 years with acute or convalescent COVID-19.

The chain couples TRBV30 to TRBJ1-1; D perhaps matches TRBD1 (5 bases). Germline assignment: CDR1 GTSNPN and CDR2 SVGIG (reference sequence). V shed 2 bases and J shed 2 bases, with 9 bases lying between them. CDR3 length: 13 amino acids. The CDR3: CAWSRGSNTEAFF. CDR3 nucleotides: TGTGCCTGGAGTAGGGGTTCCAACACTGAAGCTTTCTTT.

This rearrangement joins TRBV28 to TRBJ1-1; D unclear. V was clipped by 2 bases and J by 2 bases, with 21 bases between them. The CDR3 length is 18 residues. CDR1 is MDHEN and CDR2 is SYDVKM in the germline V gene. The CDR3 DNA reads as TGTGCCAGCAGTTTAGCACCCCGTTTCGAGTCTGATAACACTGAAGCTTTCTTT. This translates into CASSLAPRFESDNTEAFF. The whole variable domain, filled in from reference TRBV28 and TRBJ1-1, reads DVKVTQSSRYLVKRTGEKVFLECVQDMDHENMFWYRQDPGLGLRLIYFSYDVKMKEKGDIPEGYSVSREKKERFSLILESASTNQTSMYLCASSLAPRFESDNTEAFFGQGTRLTVV.

The chain is built from TRBV5-1 and TRBJ1-6; TRBD1 matches 11 bases. This CDR3 is built from 19 residues. With V trimmed by 1 base and J by 4 bases, 10 bases remained unmatched. Germline values: CDR1 SGHRS, CDR2 YFSETQ. In nucleotides, the CDR3 is TGCGCCAGCAGCTTGTCAATTCCCGGGACAGGGGGATATAATTCACCCCTCCACTTT. Amino acids: CASSLSIPGTGGYNSPLHF. The full variable domain, completed using reference TRBV5-1 and TRBJ1-6, is KAGVTQTPRYLIKTRGQQVTLSCSPISGHRSVSWYQQTPGQGLQFLFEYFSETQRNKGNFPGRFSGRQFSNSRSEMNVSTLELGDSALYLCASSLSIPGTGGYNSPLHFGNGTRLTVT.

This clone is a singleton in its sample. The J gene is TRBJ2-1, the V gene TRBV2; 7 bases agree with TRBD2. V trimming: 4 bases; J trimming: 11 bases; junction bases outside the gene matches: 8. Germline V gene data show CDR1 as SNHLY and CDR2 as FYNNEI. The CDR3 is 13 amino acids. CDR3 sequence (DNA): TGTGCCAGCAGTGTCGGAGCGGGAAATAAGCAGTTCTTC. It yields the protein CASSVGAGNKQFF.

The J gene is TRBJ2-1, the V gene TRBV6-5; tentatively, D is TRBD1 (5 bases). The CDR3 is 14 amino acids. V was clipped by 11 bases and J by 8 bases, with 22 bases between them. Germline assignment: CDR1 MNHEY and CDR2 SVGAGI. Written as DNA, the CDR3 is TGTGCCTCTCTGGCCAGGGTCGCTTTCGATGAGCAGTTCTTC. This translates into CASLARVAFDEQFF.

The genes are TRBV6-5 and TRBJ1-4, with D possibly TRBD1 on 6 matching bases. Germline V gene lookup returns CDR1 MNHEY and CDR2 SVGAGI. The CDR3 loop spans 15 amino acids. V lost 5 bases and J lost 6, with 16 bases in between. In nucleotides, the CDR3 is TGTGCCAGCAGTCCTGCAGGGGATGAACATGAAAAACTGTTTTTT. The encoded protein is CASSPAGDEHEKLFF.

The chain joins TRBV5-1 to TRBJ2-7; TRBD2 matches 8 bases. The CDR3 has 15 residues. Germline-derived CDR1 and CDR2 are SGHRS and YFSETQ. Losses at the gene ends were 1 base for V and 0 bases for J; bases not matched to a gene: 3. The CDR3 DNA reads TGCGCCAGCAGCTTGAACGGGAGGGACTCCTACGAGCAGTACTTC. Its translation: CASSLNGRDSYEQYF.

V gene TRBV7-2 combines with J gene TRBJ1-1; 8 positions agree with TRBD1. This CDR3 comprises 14 residues. The germline CDR1 and CDR2 sequences are SGHTA and FQGNSA. J was trimmed by 2 bases and V by 6 bases; bases with no gene match: 5. CDR3: CASRRTGINTEAFF. CDR3 coding DNA: TGTGCCAGCAGACGGACAGGGATTAACACTGAAGCTTTCTTT.